The 27 T cell receptor beta chains listed next were all sequenced from one sample in a study of blood T cells in healthy people across ages. Primed by a sample-barcoded 5' primer and a J-beta primer mix, a second PCR proceeded for about 6 to 11 cycles. MiXCR, run by TCRdb on the 5' RACE reads, gives a single entry per CDR3 protein. The table records hundreds of thousands of distinct CDR3 sequences, roughly half of them present only once. Sequencing was performed on blood. The receptors here all came from a woman of 80 years or more in good health.

Of note for this clonotype: A much larger clone differs by one base, so this may be a read error. The chain couples TRBV20-1 to TRBJ2-7; D possibly matches TRBD1 or TRBD2 (5 bases each). The CDR3 is 15 residues long. Germline V gives CDR1 DFQATT, CDR2 SNEGSKA (reference sequence). V was cut by 5 bases and J by 0 bases, with 17 bases left in between. The CDR3 sequence is CSAGTRGVFSYEQYF. The CDR3 DNA is TGCAGTGCTGGTACGAGAGGGGTGTTCTCCTACGAGCAGTACTTC.

This clonotype appeared many times. The chain links TRBV7-2 to TRBJ2-1, with D perhaps being TRBD1 or TRBD2 (6 bases each). The CDR3 is 14 residues long. Germline V gene sequence: CDR1 SGHTA, CDR2 FQGNSA. Trimming stripped 5 bases from V and 9 bases from J, with 17 bases between. CDR3 coding DNA: TGTGCCAGCAGCCTAGGGGGGAGAGTGGTTGAGCAGTTCTTC. The encoded protein is CASSLGGRVVEQFF.

The genes are TRBV20-1 and TRBJ2-1, with unresolved D. The germline V gene encodes CDR1 DFQATT and CDR2 SNEGSKA (reference sequence). The CDR3 totals 14 residues. V was clipped by 4 bases and J by 4 bases, with 14 bases between them. CDR3 sequence (DNA): TGCAGTGCTACGTCCCAGGAGCATTACAATGAGCAGTTCTTC. Its translation is CSATSQEHYNEQFF.

This clonotype was counted only a few times. Possible read error: a much larger clone is one base away. The rearrangement joins TRBV2 to TRBJ2-5, with 8 bases matching TRBD2. This CDR3 contains 15 residues. V lost 3 bases, J lost 11 bases, and 14 bases stayed unmatched. Germline-derived CDR1 and CDR2 are SNHLY and FYNNEI. The CDR3 spells CASSDGRAIINEQYF. DNA of the CDR3: TGTGCCAGCAGTGACGGGAGGGCGATAATCAATGAGCAGTACTTC.

This clonotype occurred many times. The chain links TRBV25-1 to TRBJ2-4, with D uncertain. V lost 7 bases, J lost 5 bases, and 18 bases lay in between. Germline CDR1 and CDR2: MGHDK and SYGVNS. The CDR3 spans 15 residues. CDR3 protein: CASTPLGEGQNIQYF. The DNA for the CDR3 is TGTGCCAGCACCCCATTAGGTGAAGGACAAAACATTCAGTACTTC.

V is TRBV20-1 and J is TRBJ1-6; 9 bases line up with TRBD1. The CDR3 totals 14 residues. Germline V gene sequence: CDR1 DFQATT, CDR2 SNEGSKA (reference sequence). With 5 bases clipped from V and 10 bases from J, the junction kept 9 bases outside the gene matches. This CDR3 is CSASPGQGRSPLHF. The CDR3 nucleotides are TGCAGTGCTTCTCCCGGACAGGGGAGGTCACCCCTCCACTTT.

This clonotype was seen a single time. An end of the junction differs from the germline gene, which may be a read error. This chain uses TRBV27 with TRBJ1-1; 7 bases map to TRBD1. CDR3 length: 15 amino acids. Germline lookup yields CDR1 MNHEY and CDR2 SMNVEV (reference sequence). DNA for the CDR3: TGTACCAGCACCCTGACAGGGCCTATGAACACTGAAGCTTTCTTT. Its protein is CTSTLTGPMNTEAFF.

This clonotype was detected only a few times. V gene TRBV3-1 combines with J gene TRBJ2-4; TRBD1 is a possible D gene (6 bases). Germline V lookup: CDR1 LGHDT, CDR2 YNNKEL (reference sequence). V was cut by 2 bases and J by 8 bases, with 13 bases left in between. The CDR3 sequence is 14 residues long. The CDR3 DNA reads as TGTGCCAGCAGCCAACGAGGGGGAGTGCACATTCAGTACTTC. This translates into CASSQRGGVHIQYF.

In this sample, this clonotype turned up many times. The CDR3 DNA sequence: TGTGCCAGCAGCGTGAGGCGGGAGCCTTACAATGAGCAGTTCTTC. The encoded protein is CASSVRREPYNEQFF. The chain uses TRBV9 and TRBJ2-1, with 7 nucleotides matching TRBD2. V was pared by 2 bases and J by 4 bases, with 6 bases of the junction left unmatched. The length of the CDR3 is 15 residues. CDR1 is SGDLS and CDR2 is YYNGEE in the germline V gene.

In regard to this clonotype: One base away lies a much larger clone, so this may be a sequencing read error. The CDR3 protein is CSDKDSTYEQYF. The CDR3 coding sequence is TGCAGTGATAAGGACTCAACCTACGAGCAGTACTTC. The chain couples TRBV20-1 to TRBJ2-4; a weak D match, TRBD2 (5 bases). The J call may be in error: the DNA end matches TRBJ2-7 better. Germline V gene lookup returns CDR1 DFQATT and CDR2 SNEGSKA (reference sequence). The CDR3 spans 12 residues.

This clonotype showed up many times. The J gene is TRBJ1-2, the V gene TRBV15; no firm D call. Trimming removed 0 bases at V and 9 bases at J, with 17 bases between. In germline, CDR1 is LNHNV, CDR2 YYDKDF (reference sequence). The CDR3 runs to 15 residues. The chain's CDR3 is CATSRDRGPQRSYTF. In nucleotides, the CDR3 is TGTGCCACCAGCAGAGATAGAGGCCCGCAGCGGAGCTACACCTTC.

This sequence joins TRBV12-3 or TRBV12-4 and TRBJ1-3; D is ambiguous. The CDR3 runs to 18 residues. V was trimmed by 5 bases and J by 2 bases, leaving 22 bases between them. The DNA for the CDR3 is TGTGCCAGCAGTCCTCCGGGAGGGTGGTATCTACCTGGAAACACCATATATTTT. Translated, it gives CASSPPGGWYLPGNTIYF.

The chain recombines TRBV5-1 with TRBJ2-3; D ambiguous. V was pared by 0 bases and J by 2 bases, with 13 bases between. CDR1 SGHRS and CDR2 YFSETQ come from the germline V gene. The CDR3 runs 16 residues. The CDR3, as DNA: TGCGCCAGCAGCTTGGCTGAGGCTGGGTACACAGATACGCAGTATTTT. This codes for CASSLAEAGYTDTQYF.

This clonotype was seen more than once but under ten times. The rearrangement uses TRBV28 and TRBJ2-7, with 9 bases identical to TRBD2. Germline loops: CDR1 MDHEN, CDR2 SYDVKM. This CDR3 contains 20 residues. J lost 7 bases, V lost 2 bases, and 24 bases had no gene match. The CDR3 DNA sequence: TGTGCCAGCAGTTTAAGAGGCCCCGTAGCGGGAGATGTGATTATGAATGAGCAGTACTTC. Translation gives CASSLRGPVAGDVIMNEQYF.

With regard to this clonotype: A read error may explain this, as a much larger clone is one base away. J is TRBJ2-1 and V is TRBV29-1; the D gene is possibly TRBD2 (5 bases). The J call may be wrong; the DNA end is better matched by TRBJ2-7. The CDR3 runs to 13 residues. Germline CDR1 SQVTM, CDR2 ANQGSEA. The CDR3 region is CSVEAGSYNEQYF. CDR3 nucleotide sequence: TGCAGCGTTGAGGCGGGCTCCTACAATGAGCAGTACTTC.

The V and J genes are TRBV10-3 and TRBJ2-5; D is tentatively TRBD1 or TRBD2 (5 bases each). The CDR3 is made up of 12 amino acids. V was pared by 10 bases and J by 2 bases, with 11 bases between. The germline V gene has CDR1 ENHRY and CDR2 SYGVKD. CDR3 nucleotide sequence: TGTGCCACCCGGGACCCGCAAGAGACCCAGTACTTC. Amino acids: CATRDPQETQYF.

This sequence joins TRBV15 and TRBJ2-2; TRBD1 matches at 9 bases. V shed 3 bases and J 2 bases; nucleotides not matched to a gene: 1. There are 15 residues in the CDR3. CDR1 and CDR2 from the germline V gene are LNHNV and YYDKDF (reference sequence). CDR3 residues: CATSRDRGNTGELFF. The CDR3 nucleotides are TGTGCCACCAGCAGGGACAGGGGAAACACCGGGGAGCTGTTTTTT.

The gene calls are TRBV6-5 and TRBJ2-2; D remains ambiguous. The CDR3 covers 13 residues. Germline V gene lookup returns CDR1 MNHEY and CDR2 SVGAGI. V dropped 7 bases and J dropped 6 bases, with 12 bases sitting between them. The CDR3, as DNA: TGTGCCAGCACCCACGGGTGGCCCGGGGAGCTGTTTTTT. Protein product: CASTHGWPGELFF.

The table lists this clonotype with many counts. The chain combines TRBV6-2 or TRBV6-3 with TRBJ2-7; 10 positions agree with TRBD2. Germline CDR1 is MNHEY and CDR2 is SVGEGT. The CDR3 sequence is 13 residues long. The J segment lost 9 bases and the V segment lost 6 bases, leaving 8 bases of the junction unmatched. The CDR3 nucleotides are TGTGCCAGCAGCCAAACTAGCGGGACTTCGCAGTACTTC. Translating it yields CASSQTSGTSQYF.

This clonotype was observed a few times. This chain connects TRBV27 to TRBJ2-1; maybe TRBD2 (5 bases). The J call may be in error: the DNA end matches TRBJ2-7 better. This CDR3 region has 17 residues. Germline values: CDR1 MNHEY, CDR2 SMNVEV (reference sequence). The CDR3 reads CASSRFSAPILNNEQYF. The CDR3 region has the DNA TGTGCCAGCAGTAGATTTAGCGCGCCGATATTGAACAATGAGCAGTACTTC.

The genes are TRBV25-1 and TRBJ2-3; the D is unclear. This CDR3 spans 14 amino acids. V lost 4 bases and J lost 0, with 8 bases in between. Per the germline V gene, CDR1 is MGHDK and CDR2 is SYGVNS. DNA of the CDR3: TGTGCCAGCAGTGGTGGCCGAAGCACAGATACGCAGTATTTT. It codes for CASSGGRSTDTQYF.

This clonotype was observed a few times. The chain employs TRBV28 and TRBJ2-4, with 11 positions matching TRBD1. J lost 0 bases, V lost 6 bases, and 13 bases had no gene match. The CDR3 totals 19 residues. Per the germline V gene, CDR1 is MDHEN and CDR2 is SYDVKM. This CDR3 is CASSSSGTGGYLAKNIQYF. The CDR3 region has the DNA TGTGCCAGCAGCTCTTCCGGGACAGGGGGGTATCTAGCCAAAAACATTCAGTACTTC.

This clonotype was seen more than once but under ten times. The chain carries TRBV7-9 and TRBJ1-2; a weak D match, TRBD1 (6 bases). V lost 0 bases and J lost 4, with 12 bases in between. Germline CDR1 SEHNR, CDR2 FQNEAQ (reference sequence). The length of the CDR3 is 15 residues. The CDR3 loop reads CASSLAFQGSYGYTF. The CDR3 DNA sequence: TGTGCCAGCAGCTTAGCGTTTCAGGGGTCCTATGGCTACACCTTC.

At least ten counts were recorded for this clonotype. CDR3 coding DNA: TGTGCCAGCAGCCAAGGCCTCTCCGGGACAGGAGGTGAAAAACTGTTTTTT. This translates into CASSQGLSGTGGEKLFF. The chain carries TRBV4-2 and TRBJ1-4; 8 positions match TRBD1. The V segment lost 1 base and the J segment 7 bases; nucleotides outside the gene matches: 11. In germline, CDR1 is LGHNA, CDR2 YNFKEQ. This CDR3 region has 17 residues.

This clonotype was detected many times. The chain employs TRBV29-1 and TRBJ2-4, with D possibly matching TRBD2 (5 bases). The CDR3 totals 15 residues. CDR1 and CDR2 (germline): SQVTM, ANQGSEA. With 0 bases removed from V and 7 bases from J, the gap between germline ends came to 16 bases. CDR3 residues: CSVEENFGVGNIQYF. Here the CDR3 DNA reads TGCAGCGTTGAAGAAAACTTCGGGGTTGGTAACATTCAGTACTTC.

This clonotype was picked up a small number of times. This chain links TRBV7-3 with TRBJ2-7; D call uncertain. V lost 2 bases to trimming and J lost 7 bases, with 18 bases between them. This CDR3 has 15 residues. Germline CDR1 is SGHTA and CDR2 is FQGTGA. The CDR3 bases are TGTGCCAGCAGCTTAGGCGGATTCCTTTACAATGAGCAGTACTTC. This codes for CASSLGGFLYNEQYF.

Remarks on this clonotype: At one boundary the junction diverges from the germline segment, which might be a read error. V usage is TRBV20-1 and J usage is TRBJ2-7; no clear D. Germline V CDR1 and CDR2: DFQATT, SNEGSKA (reference sequence). This CDR3 is built from 15 residues. Here the CDR3 reads CGAKSVTQSSYEQYF. Here the CDR3 DNA reads TGCGGTGCTAAGAGTGTCACACAGAGCTCCTACGAGCAGTACTTC.